This T cell receptor (beta chain) was profiled in a study of read filtering for tumor transcriptome and immune sequencing. Whole-study context: The cohort had about 16 men and 14 women aged about 45 to 80, mean approximately 66 years. Transcriptome libraries were built from DNase-treated RNA.

To note about this clonotype: What it binds is not known.

The library was built from 400 to 500 ng RNA with molecular barcoded adaptors for alpha/delta and beta/gamma chains. Via MiXCR, TCRdb re-called the reads, giving one row per CDR3 protein. The sample includes 85,000 or so distinct CDR3 sequences, over 9% of them seen just once. Whole-study findings and limits: Approximately 82% of IR-seq clonotypes had a single read, yet these held around 3.3% of reads.

Germline V CDR1 and CDR2: SNHLY, FYNNEI. V was shortened by 7 bases and J by 4 bases, with 13 bases between the two germline ends. The CDR3 loop spans 13 amino acids. The source is a donor older than 35 with multiple myeloma. Sequenced material: a population of CD138-negative cells sorted from bone marrow. The genes are TRBV2 and TRBJ1-1; D is undetermined. Written as DNA, the CDR3 is TGTGCCAGCAAAGGGCAGGCGAGCACTGAAGCTTTCTTT. It specifies CASKGQASTEAFF.